This is a list of T cell receptor beta chains from one sample in a study of T cell repertoires in cytomegalovirus infection. TCRdb passed the reads through MiXCR, listing each CDR3 protein once. The sample holds fewer than 300,000 distinct CDR3 sequences, roughly 24% seen once. Input material: PBMCs. The receptors shown here come from a human donor in good health (CMV status not recorded). Some clones in this sample may be carry-over from other donors' samples. Each CDR3 is given with its conserved first and last residue. D genes are given only for firm matches. The listing skips clone size in some rows; elsewhere it reads once, few, many or a size class.

clone_size j_call d_call v_call cdr3_nt cdr3_aa
. TRBJ1-2 . TRBV29-1 TGCAGCGTTGTATCTGGACGGGACCGAGCTAACTATGGCTACACCTTC CSVVSGRDRANYGYTF
. TRBJ2-2 TRBD1 TRBV5-1 TGCGCCAGCAGCCATGGACAGGGGAACACCGGGGAGCTGTTTTTT CASSHGQGNTGELFF
few TRBJ2-3 . TRBV29-1 TGCAGCGTTGTATGGGGGGACACAAGCACAGATACGCAGTATTTT CSVVWGDTSTDTQYF
. TRBJ2-3 . TRBV29-1 TGCAGCGTAAAGGGGCCCGGCGGGGATACGCAGTATTTT CSVKGPGGDTQYF
many TRBJ2-1 . TRBV7-9 TGTGCCAGCAGCCCTTCTTTCCCGAGCTCCTACAATGAGCAGTTCTTC CASSPSFPSSYNEQFF
. TRBJ2-2 . TRBV15 TGTGCCACCAGCAGAGATTTGGGGTTTGGTAGTACCGGGGAGCTGTTTTTT CATSRDLGFGSTGELFF
few TRBJ2-7 . TRBV7-2 TGTGCCAGCAGCTTAGTTTATGATCCGACAGGAATGGCCTACGAGCAGTACTTC CASSLVYDPTGMAYEQYF
many TRBJ1-2 TRBD1 TRBV19 TGTGCCAGTAGTCCTTCGACAGGGACTAACTATGGCTACACCTTC CASSPSTGTNYGYTF
. TRBJ1-1 . TRBV12-3/TRBV12-4 TGTGCCAGCAGCTGGATCGGCAACGCTGAAGCTTTCTTT CASSWIGNAEAFF
. TRBJ2-3 . TRBV7-2 TGTGCCAGCAGCCCGGACAGAGGCAACGCAGATACGCAGTATTTT CASSPDRGNADTQYF
. TRBJ2-5 TRBD2 TRBV29-1 TGCAGCGTTGCCGGACTAGCGGACCAAGAGACCCAGTACTTC CSVAGLADQETQYF
many TRBJ1-4 . TRBV28 TGTGCCAGCAGTTTGGTCCCAGGGTTGGGCGAAAAACTGTTTTTT CASSLVPGLGEKLFF
. TRBJ2-7 . TRBV28 TGTGCCAGCAGGGGAGGGGGATTCACCTCCTACGAGCAGTACTTC CASRGGGFTSYEQYF
. TRBJ1-2 . TRBV20-1 TGCAGTGCCGTCCCCGGGGAAAACTATGGCTACACCTTC CSAVPGENYGYTF
once TRBJ2-1 . TRBV10-3 TGTGCCATCAGTGGGCTGAATGAGCAGTTCTTC CAISGLNEQFF
. TRBJ2-2 TRBD1 TRBV6-5 TGTGCCACTCAGGGGGCCACCGGGGAGCTGTTTTTT CATQGATGELFF
few TRBJ2-1 TRBD2 TRBV7-2 TGTGCCAGCAGCTTAAACGGGGGGGCATATGAGCAGTTCTTC CASSLNGGAYEQFF
. TRBJ2-4 . TRBV5-4 TGTGCCAGCAGCTGGGGGACAAGGGATAACATTCAGTACTTC CASSWGTRDNIQYF
few TRBJ1-1 . TRBV2 TGTGCCAGCAGTGAAGGGAGGAGAACTGAAGCTTTCTTT CASSEGRRTEAFF
many TRBJ1-3 . TRBV7-2 TGTGCCAGCAGCTCCCGGACAGCTGGAAACACCATATATTTT CASSSRTAGNTIYF
. TRBJ2-1 TRBD2 TRBV2 TGTGCCAGCAGCCAACTAGCGGGGCGCTACAATGAGCAGTTCTTC CASSQLAGRYNEQFF
many TRBJ2-1 TRBD2 TRBV7-2 TGTGCCAGCAGCTTAGATCCGACTAGCTCCCATGAGCAGTTCTTC CASSLDPTSSHEQFF
. TRBJ2-5 . TRBV5-6 TGTGCCAGCAGCTTGCGGGGACCGCCAGGGTCCCAGTACTTC CASSLRGPPGSQYF
. TRBJ2-1 . TRBV7-2 TGTGCCAGCTCCCGGGACGTAGCCTTGTACAATGAGCAGTTCTTC CASSRDVALYNEQFF
many TRBJ1-1 . TRBV7-2 TGTGCCAGCAGCTTATGGGGGGCCACCACTGAAGCTTTCTTT CASSLWGATTEAFF
few TRBJ2-7 TRBD1 TRBV5-4 TGTGCCAGCAGTGTACCAGGGGGCGAGTACTACGAGCAGTACTTC CASSVPGGEYYEQYF
few TRBJ2-5 TRBD1 TRBV7-8 TGTGCCAGCAGCTTAGGGGTGACAGGGGGCACGGAGACCCAGTACTTC CASSLGVTGGTETQYF
many TRBJ2-3 TRBD2 TRBV6-2/TRBV6-3 TGTGCCAGCCCGGGACTAGCGGGAGATACGCAGTATTTT CASPGLAGDTQYF
. TRBJ1-5 . TRBV4-1 TGCGCCAGCAGCCACCGGTGGGGGAACCAGCCCCAGCATTTT CASSHRWGNQPQHF
many TRBJ2-3 . TRBV19 TGTGCCAGTAGTGAAGGTCCACAATCCGATACGCAGTATTTT CASSEGPQSDTQYF
few TRBJ1-2 . TRBV11-2 TGTGCCAGCAGTGATTTTCCCAGACAGAGCCCTAACTATGGCTACACCTTC CASSDFPRQSPNYGYTF
. TRBJ2-1 . TRBV28 TGTGCCAGCAGCCCCGGGACGGCTGGTTGGGGTGAGCAGTTCTTC CASSPGTAGWGEQFF
few TRBJ2-1 . TRBV2 TGTGCCAGCAGAGATTCCGCCGCGGGCAATGAGCAGTTCTTC CASRDSAAGNEQFF
few TRBJ2-2 TRBD2 TRBV7-2 TGTGCCAGCAGCCCAGGGACTAGCGGGACCATGCGCGGGGAGCTGTTTTTT CASSPGTSGTMRGELFF
. TRBJ2-5 . TRBV2 TGTGCCAGCATGTATCAAGGAACCCAGTACTTC CASMYQGTQYF
few TRBJ2-3 . TRBV6-1 TGTGCCAGCAGTACTGGGACACTCGCAGATACGCAGTATTTT CASSTGTLADTQYF
. TRBJ1-5 . TRBV28 TGTGCCAGCAGCGCCCGCCAGGGTAGGAATCAGCCCCAGCATTTT CASSARQGRNQPQHF
. TRBJ1-1 . TRBV7-2 TGTGCCAGCAGCTCGCGGGGGGCCACTGAAGCTTTCTTT CASSSRGATEAFF
once TRBJ2-5 TRBD2 TRBV20-1 TGCAGTGCTAGTGAGGTAGCGGGGGGCCGGGAGACCCAGTACTTC CSASEVAGGRETQYF
. TRBJ2-7 . TRBV20-1 TGCAGTGCGACAAAGGGCTCTCGTTGGGAGCAGTACTTC CSATKGSRWEQYF
many TRBJ2-7 . TRBV7-2 TGTGCCAGCAGCCGGGCGGGCCTTGCCGAGCAGTACTTC CASSRAGLAEQYF
. TRBJ2-1 TRBD2 TRBV28 TGTGCCAGCAAAACGGGGGGGGCCTCCTACAATGAGCAGTTCTTC CASKTGGASYNEQFF
many TRBJ2-3 . TRBV7-2 TGTGCCAGCAGCTTAGTAGCCAGTAGCACAGATACGCAGTATTTT CASSLVASSTDTQYF
. TRBJ2-7 . TRBV29-1 TGCAGCGTTGAAGTCCCCTGGGGGCAGTACTTC CSVEVPWGQYF
. TRBJ2-1 TRBD1 TRBV6-2/TRBV6-3 TGTGCCAGCAAGGGACAGGGATGGGATGAGCAGTTCTTC CASKGQGWDEQFF
. TRBJ1-5 . TRBV12-5 TGTGCTAGTGCTTTCGACTCCGGGCCCCAGCATTTT CASAFDSGPQHF
few TRBJ1-5 . TRBV28 TGTGCCAGCAGTTTTGACAATAGCAATCAGCCCCAGCATTTT CASSFDNSNQPQHF